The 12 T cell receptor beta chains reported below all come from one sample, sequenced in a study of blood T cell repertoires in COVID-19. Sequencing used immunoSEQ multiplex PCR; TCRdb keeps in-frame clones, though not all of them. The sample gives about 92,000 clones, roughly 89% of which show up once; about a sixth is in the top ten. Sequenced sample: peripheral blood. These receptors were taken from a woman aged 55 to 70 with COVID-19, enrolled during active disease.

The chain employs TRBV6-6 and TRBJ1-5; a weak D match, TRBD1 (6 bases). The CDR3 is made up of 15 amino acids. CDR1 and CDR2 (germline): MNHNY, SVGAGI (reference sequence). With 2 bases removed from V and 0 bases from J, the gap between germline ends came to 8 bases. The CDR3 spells CASSYAGDSNQPQHF. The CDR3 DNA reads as TGTGCCAGCAGTTACGCAGGGGATAGCAATCAGCCCCAGCATTTT.

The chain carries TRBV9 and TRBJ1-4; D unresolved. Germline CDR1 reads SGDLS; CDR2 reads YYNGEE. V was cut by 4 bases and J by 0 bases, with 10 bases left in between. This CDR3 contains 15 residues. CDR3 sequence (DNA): TGTGCCAGCAGCCCGAGGTGGTCAACTAATGAAAAACTGTTTTTT. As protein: CASSPRWSTNEKLFF.

DNA of the CDR3: TGCGCCAGCAGCTTGTTGGGCTTTGCCACAGATACGCAGTATTTT. It codes for CASSLLGFATDTQYF. The genes are TRBV5-1 and TRBJ2-3; D gene unclear. Germline assignment: CDR1 SGHRS and CDR2 YFSETQ. V shed 1 base and J shed 2 bases, with 11 bases lying between them. The CDR3 has 15 amino acids.

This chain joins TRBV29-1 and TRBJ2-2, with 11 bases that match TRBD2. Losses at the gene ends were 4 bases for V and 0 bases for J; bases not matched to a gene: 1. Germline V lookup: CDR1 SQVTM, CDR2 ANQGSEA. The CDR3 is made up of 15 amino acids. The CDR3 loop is CSVASGGTNTGELFF. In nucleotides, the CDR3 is TGCAGCGTTGCTAGCGGGGGGACGAACACCGGGGAGCTGTTTTTT.

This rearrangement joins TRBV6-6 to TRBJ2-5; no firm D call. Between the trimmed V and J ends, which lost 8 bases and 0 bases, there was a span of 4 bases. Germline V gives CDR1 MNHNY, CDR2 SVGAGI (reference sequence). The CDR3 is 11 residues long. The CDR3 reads CASSYQETQYF. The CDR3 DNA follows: TGTGCCAGCTCGTACCAAGAGACCCAGTACTTC.

The CDR3 coding sequence is TGTGCCAGCAGCTTTTCGGGAGACACTGAAGCTTTCTTT. Residues: CASSFSGDTEAFF. The chain has TRBV7-9 and TRBJ1-1; D remains unclear. The CDR3 contains 13 residues. Trimming took off 3 bases at V and 3 bases at J, with 8 bases between the two ends. The germline V gene encodes CDR1 SEHNR and CDR2 FQNEAQ (reference sequence).

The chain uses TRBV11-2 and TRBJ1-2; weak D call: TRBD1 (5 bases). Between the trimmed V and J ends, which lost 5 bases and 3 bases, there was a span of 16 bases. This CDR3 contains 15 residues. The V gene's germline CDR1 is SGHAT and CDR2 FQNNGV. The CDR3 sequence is CASSPGLDSHYGYTF. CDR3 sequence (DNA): TGTGCCAGCAGCCCTGGACTAGACAGCCACTATGGCTACACCTTC.

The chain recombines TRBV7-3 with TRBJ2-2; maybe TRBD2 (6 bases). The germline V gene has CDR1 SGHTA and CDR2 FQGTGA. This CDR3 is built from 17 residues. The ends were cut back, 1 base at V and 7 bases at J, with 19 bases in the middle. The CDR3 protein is CASSLKMGQGGVGELFF. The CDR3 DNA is TGTGCCAGCAGCTTAAAAATGGGTCAGGGAGGCGTCGGGGAGCTGTTTTTT. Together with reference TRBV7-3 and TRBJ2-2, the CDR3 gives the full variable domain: GAGVSQTPSNKVTEKGKYVELRCDPISGHTALYWYRQSLGQGPEFLIYFQGTGAADDSGLPNDRFFAVRPEGSVSTLKIQRTERGDSAVYLCASSLKMGQGGVGELFFGEGSRLTVL.

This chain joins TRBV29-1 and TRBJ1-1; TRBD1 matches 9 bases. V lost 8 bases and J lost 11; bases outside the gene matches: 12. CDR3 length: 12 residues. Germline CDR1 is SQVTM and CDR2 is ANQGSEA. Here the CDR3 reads CSHNQVGTGAFF. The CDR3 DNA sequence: TGCAGCCATAATCAAGTAGGGACAGGGGCTTTCTTT.

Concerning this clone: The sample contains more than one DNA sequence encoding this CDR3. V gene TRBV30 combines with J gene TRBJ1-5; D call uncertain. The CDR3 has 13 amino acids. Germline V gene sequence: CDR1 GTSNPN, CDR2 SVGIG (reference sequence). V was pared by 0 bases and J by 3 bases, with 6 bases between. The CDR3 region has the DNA TGTGCCTGGAGTGTACAAGACAATCAGCCCCAGCATTTT. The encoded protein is CAWSVQDNQPQHF.

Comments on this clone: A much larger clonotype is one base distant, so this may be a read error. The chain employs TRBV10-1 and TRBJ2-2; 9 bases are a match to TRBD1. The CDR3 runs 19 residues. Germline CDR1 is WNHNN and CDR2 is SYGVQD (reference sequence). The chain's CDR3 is CASCESTLTRTGDTGELFF. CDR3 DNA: TGCGCCAGCTGTGAGTCGACTCTAACTCGGACAGGGGACACCGGGGAGCTGTTTTTT.

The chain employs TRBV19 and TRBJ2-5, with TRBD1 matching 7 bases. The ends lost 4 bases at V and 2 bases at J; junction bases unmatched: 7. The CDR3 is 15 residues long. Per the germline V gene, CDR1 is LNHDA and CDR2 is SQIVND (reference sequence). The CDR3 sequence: CASSTLARGQETQYF. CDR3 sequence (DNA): TGTGCCAGTAGTACCCTGGCCAGGGGGCAAGAGACCCAGTACTTC.